This TCR beta chain originates from a study of blood T cell repertoires in COVID-19. The overall study: COVID-19 samples, acute and convalescent, were from the United States, Italy and Spain.

There are 15 residues in the CDR3. The V and J ends lost 5 bases and 7 bases, in that order; junction bases with no gene match: 6. Germline assignment: CDR1 SGHTA and CDR2 FQGTGA. Seattle participants joined during active infection and were tracked over time. Method: immunoSEQ multiplex PCR; TCRdb's copy keeps in-frame clones and lacks some. The table has fewer than 45,000 clones, approximately 74% seen once. The chain recombines TRBV7-3 with TRBJ2-1; 12 bases align to TRBD2. The sequencing sample was made of peripheral blood. The source of this sequence is a man aged 65-85 years with COVID-19, enrolled during active disease. The CDR3 region has the DNA TGTGCCAGCAGCAAGACTAGCGGGGGTTGGAATGAGCAGTTCTTC. Protein product: CASSKTSGGWNEQFF.